One sample yielded the 11 T cell receptor beta chains listed below, sequenced in a study of CD8 T cells in ankylosing spondylitis. Each CDR3 protein gets one entry after TCRdb re-called the 5' RACE reads with MiXCR. This sample has roughly 700,000 distinct CDR3 sequences; around a fifth occur once, and the top ten carry around 19%. The antigens for these receptors are not known. Study-wide points: Apparently characteristic of ankylosing spondylitis blood was a TCR beta motif (under ten highly homologous variants).

The source material was blood, either unsorted or a sorted T cell fraction (not recorded which). The receptors shown here come from a male donor with ankylosing spondylitis.

In its sample, this clonotype was seen a few times. The rearrangement links TRBV7-9 to TRBJ2-1; 7 bases match TRBD1. The CDR3 sequence is 14 residues long. CDR1 and CDR2 from the germline V gene are SEHNR and FQNEAQ (reference sequence). V lost 7 bases and J lost 7; bases outside the gene matches: 10. The CDR3 loop reads CASTQQGSNNEQFF. The CDR3 DNA sequence: TGTGCCAGCACCCAACAGGGGTCGAATAATGAGCAGTTCTTC.

This chain uses TRBV5-1 with TRBJ1-1, with D possibly being TRBD1 (6 bases). CDR1 is SGHRS, CDR2 YFSETQ, per germline. Trimming removed 7 bases from V and 1 base from J, with 14 bases in between. The length of the CDR3 is 14 residues. CDR3 sequence (DNA): TGCGCCAGCGAAGTCGGGGGGCAGAACACTGAAGCTTTCTTT. This codes for CASEVGGQNTEAFF.

Only a few counts were recorded for this clonotype. Written as DNA, the CDR3 is TGCGCCAGCAGCTTGAGACCTAGCGGGGGGGCCTGGGACGAGCAGTACTTC. Translating gives CASSLRPSGGAWDEQYF. This chain joins TRBV5-1 and TRBJ2-7, with 12 nucleotides matching TRBD2. Germline V gene sequence: CDR1 SGHRS, CDR2 YFSETQ. Trimming removed 1 base from V and 5 bases from J; junction bases left unmatched: 10. The length of the CDR3 is 17 residues. The variable domain in full, with the rest retrieved from reference TRBV5-1 and TRBJ2-7, is KAGVTQTPRYLIKTRGQQVTLSCSPISGHRSVSWYQQTPGQGLQFLFEYFSETQRNKGNFPGRFSGRQFSNSRSEMNVSTLELGDSALYLCASSLRPSGGAWDEQYFGPGTRLTVT.

The gene calls are TRBV20-1 and TRBJ2-4; D is unclear. CDR1 and CDR2 from the germline V gene are DFQATT and SNEGSKA (reference sequence). The CDR3 contains 14 residues. The ends were cut back, 5 bases at V and 1 base at J, with 12 bases in the middle. DNA for the CDR3: TGCAGTGCTTTGACGATAGAGGCCAAAAACATTCAGTACTTC. Residues: CSALTIEAKNIQYF.

V usage is TRBV6-5 and J usage is TRBJ2-7; D unclear. CDR3 length equals 14 residues. V lost 0 bases and J 4 bases, leaving 10 bases between the germline ends. From germline, CDR1 is MNHEY and CDR2 SVGAGI. The chain's CDR3 is CASSYSRSGYEQYF. CDR3 DNA sequence: TGTGCCAGCAGTTACTCGAGGTCCGGTTACGAGCAGTACTTC.

This chain links TRBV12-5 with TRBJ1-1; 7 bases are shared with TRBD1. The junction had 2 bases not matched to a gene; V was cut back by 3 bases and J by 7 bases. There are 12 residues in the CDR3. Germline V gene sequence: CDR1 LGHNT, CDR2 FRNRAP. The CDR3 region has the DNA TGTGCTAGTGGTTTAGGGGGCCTTGAAGCTTTCTTT. Its translation is CASGLGGLEAFF.

This clonotype has more than one count but fewer than ten. The V and J genes are TRBV28 and TRBJ1-5, with unresolved D. V dropped 3 bases and J dropped 7 bases, with 7 bases sitting between them. The CDR3 is 12 residues long. Germline lookup yields CDR1 MDHEN and CDR2 SYDVKM. In nucleotides, the CDR3 is TGTGCCAGCAGTTTTAGGGAACAGCCCCAGCATTTT. It encodes CASSFREQPQHF.

This clonotype was seen more than once but under ten times. The V and J genes are TRBV15 and TRBJ1-1; D is undetermined. Germline V gene lookup returns CDR1 LNHNV and CDR2 YYDKDF (reference sequence). V was clipped by 0 bases and J by 3 bases, with 5 bases between them. This CDR3 region has 13 residues. CDR3 in amino acids: CATSRDGDTEAFF. Written as DNA, the CDR3 is TGTGCCACCAGCAGAGATGGGGACACTGAAGCTTTCTTT.

In this sample, this clonotype turned up many times. CDR3 sequence (DNA): TGCGCCAGCAGCCAAAGGGACAGCCTGAACACTGAAGCTTTCTTT. It codes for CASSQRDSLNTEAFF. The chain is built from TRBV4-1 and TRBJ1-1, with 7 positions matching TRBD1. The J segment lost 0 bases and the V segment lost 2 bases, leaving 3 bases of the junction unmatched. In germline, CDR1 is MGHRA, CDR2 YSYEKL. This CDR3 has 15 amino acids.

This rearrangement joins TRBV15 to TRBJ2-3; 9 nucleotides match TRBD2. J was trimmed by 5 bases and V by 0 bases; bases with no gene match: 9. The CDR3 is made up of 17 amino acids. Germline values: CDR1 LNHNV, CDR2 YYDKDF (reference sequence). DNA of the CDR3: TGTGCCACCAGCAGAGATCTTGAGCGGGGGGTTAAAGATACGCAGTATTTT. Encoded protein: CATSRDLERGVKDTQYF.

The chain employs TRBV10-3 and TRBJ1-1, with 10 bases identical to TRBD1. The germline V gene encodes CDR1 ENHRY and CDR2 SYGVKD. This CDR3 comprises 14 residues. Losses at the gene ends were 7 bases for V and 3 bases for J; bases not matched to a gene: 5. CDR3 sequence: CAINPGQGDTEAFF. CDR3 nucleotides: TGTGCCATCAACCCCGGACAGGGGGACACTGAAGCTTTCTTT.